This T cell receptor beta chain derives from a study of response to subunit inactivated influenza vaccine. This clonotype was counted many times. As yet, its antigen is unknown. TCRdb reprocessed the RT-PCR reads with MiXCR, giving one entry per CDR3 protein. The sample yields hundreds of thousands of distinct CDR3 sequences, under 20% seen once. Study-wide points: Authors proposed each seasonal influenza vaccination draws in few new T cells.

The CDR3 totals 11 residues. Trimming cost V 7 bases and J 7 bases, with 10 bases left between them. This TCR was sampled from a man aged 45-60 years who received an inactivated influenza vaccine. The chain has TRBV12-3 or TRBV12-4 and TRBJ1-1; D not resolved. The source was PBMCs from blood, collected around 5 days after vaccination. The CDR3: CASTTYSEAFF. The CDR3 nucleotides are TGTGCCAGCACCACTTACAGTGAAGCTTTCTTT.